This TCR beta chain comes out of a study of shared clonotypes between healthy human individuals (dated by TCRdb to about 2020). In terms of the full investigation: The cohort included a few men and a couple of women between 18 and 49 years of age. For each donor, three plates each were used for CD4 naive and CD4 memory, two plates were used for CD8 naive, and one plate was used for CD8 memory. The study deeply sequenced blood TCR repertoires of about 5 healthy adults to estimate repertoire size and the extent of clonotype sharing between individuals. To increase sequencing depth and limit assay-specific biases, TCR repertoire library preparation and sequencing were carried out by different laboratories using diverse techniques. Leukapheresis yielded between about 0.85 and 10 billion PBMCs per donor.

Trimming removed 1 base from V and 4 bases from J, leaving 5 bases between the germline ends. The cysteine opens and the phenylalanine closes a CDR3 of 12 amino acids. The only DNA kept is the CDR3, 36 bases in frame from the first base. In the germline V gene (reference sequence), CDR1 corresponds to SEHNR and CDR2 to FQNEAQ. Healthy HIV-negative adults with no recently reported acute infections or vaccinations were included as donors. Every donor was a Caucasian adult residing in Nashville, Tennessee, USA. Magnetic negative selection was used to enrich CD4+ T cells, after which naive cells were positively selected on CD45RA and the negative fraction became the memory subset. Blood was obtained by leukapheresis, after which PBMCs were separated by Ficoll-Histopaque density gradient centrifugation and cryopreserved in liquid nitrogen vapor phase. Purity and quantity of every magnetically sorted T cell population were checked by analytical flow cytometry. Each sorted fraction had its genomic DNA isolated and then quantified by UV absorbance on a Nanodrop 2000c.

Study-wide conclusions, independent of this receptor: Sharing across four donors was observed for approximately 5% of naive CD4, less than 4% of naive CD8, 2% to 2.5% of memory CD4, and over 0.3% of memory CD8 clonotypes. Sampling was restricted to blood, and TCR repertoires in tissue are likely to differ from TCR repertoires in blood. Naive subsets generally had larger estimated clonotype richness than memory subsets. Because the study included a small number of donors, the genetic and exposure-history diversity represented was limited. Incomplete sequencing was indicated by rarefaction of sorted-subset datasets, despite the large sequencing depth. Pairwise subsampling indicated that sequencing depth was expected to affect the degree of clonotype sharing among donors. Compared with non-shared clonotypes, the clonotypes found in all four sorted-subset donors had higher generation probabilities.

A note on this clone: The antigen it binds to is not known. Per-base quality was not reported, and no clone a single base away is much larger than it.

TCR CDR3 regions were amplified from genomic DNA by multiplex PCR using the deep immunoSEQ assay. For each cell subset, the extracted genomic DNA was distributed evenly across all wells of several immunoSEQ 96-well plates, and each plate served as one replicate. For sorted subsets, around 200 ng genomic DNA, equal to 30,000 to 35,000 T cell genomes, was loaded into each replicate PCR. The purified libraries were quantified using a Qubit 3.0 fluorometer, sized with a Bioanalyzer 2100, and then quantified again using the KAPA Library Quantification kit. Every immunoSEQ 96-well plate was sequenced on a separate single-read 150-cycle Illumina NextSeq 550 flow cell. From the authors' description of their analysis: Because the immunoSEQ output included only junctional sequences and no quality scores, the filtering could not be the same as the filtering used for full-length reads. Sequences were annotated with PyIR, a Python wrapper for IgBLAST v1.9, and V/J genes and CDR3 were assigned using IMGT germline references. Reads with weak V/J assignments (E-value above 1e-6), missing CDR3, stop codons, out-of-frame junctions, or ambiguous translated residues were removed. A V3J clonotype was defined by an identical inferred V gene, J gene, and CDR3 amino acid sequence. To compute the percentage overlap between repertoires, the number of shared unique clonotypes was divided by the size of the smaller repertoire. Richness of each repertoire was evaluated using RTK rarefaction, the Chao1 estimator, and Recon v2.1 estimates of unobserved clonotypes. Generation probabilities were computed with OLGA for all TCRbeta clonotypes obtained by the gDNA method from several donors. TCRdb limited this immuneACCESS table to in-frame rearrangements with V and J called. A share of clones is missing; checked studies link under half to unresolved V genes, and the rest is unexplained. Clone size and V and J calls were adopted from that table, with D and trimming inferred from the DNA. The sample table shows 1.4 million to 1.5 million clones, and roughly 95% are seen once. The ten largest clones represent roughly 1.1% of the sample.

The rearranged chain carries TRBV7-9 and TRBJ2-7, with the D gene call left open. The clonotype was recovered from a man in his thirties or forties in good health. Sequenced material: naive CD4+ T cells sorted from blood. The sample's cell subset or site label, in plain terms: CD45RA+ positively selected. The CDR3 amino acid sequence is: CASSLEVYEQYF. The DNA reads TGTGCCAGCAGCTTAGAAGTTTACGAGCAGTACTTC.